This T cell receptor (beta chain) was recorded in a study of blood T cell repertoires in COVID-19. Study members were between roughly 18 and 100 years old and lived in approximately 25 US regions. All recovered Cohort 3 donors got two negative PCRs, got clearance, or saw symptom resolution. Deletions cut 4 bases from V and 2 bases from J, with 13 bases between. The CDR3 has 15 residues. From germline, CDR1 is MRHNA and CDR2 SNTAGT. Repertoires were generated with immunoSEQ multiplex PCR, while TCRdb's copy carries only in-frame clones and drops some. The sample has a few hundred thousand clones; 65% to 85% are singletons.

Input material: PBMCs or T cells enriched from blood (not recorded which). The V gene is TRBV6-4, the J gene TRBJ2-3, with D perhaps matching TRBD2 (5 bases). The source of this sequence is a man aged 50 or older who had recovered from COVID-19. The CDR3 region is CASSGRTRTTDTQYF. The CDR3 DNA reads TGTGCCAGCAGTGGGAGGACGCGAACCACAGATACGCAGTATTTT.